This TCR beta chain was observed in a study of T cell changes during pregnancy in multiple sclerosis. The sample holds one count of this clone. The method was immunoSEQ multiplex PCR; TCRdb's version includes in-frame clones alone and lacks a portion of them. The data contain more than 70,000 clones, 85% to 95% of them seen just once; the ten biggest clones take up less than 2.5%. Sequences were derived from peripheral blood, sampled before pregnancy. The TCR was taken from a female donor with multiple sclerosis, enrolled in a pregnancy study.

The chain's CDR3 is CASSPGTGIYGYTF. The CDR3 DNA follows: TGTGCCAGCAGTCCGGGGACAGGGATCTATGGCTACACCTTC. The chain combines TRBV6-5 with TRBJ1-2; 9 bases agree with TRBD1. CDR1 is MNHEY, CDR2 SVGAGI, per germline. With V trimmed by 5 bases and J by 4 bases, 5 bases remained unmatched. The CDR3 has 14 amino acids.